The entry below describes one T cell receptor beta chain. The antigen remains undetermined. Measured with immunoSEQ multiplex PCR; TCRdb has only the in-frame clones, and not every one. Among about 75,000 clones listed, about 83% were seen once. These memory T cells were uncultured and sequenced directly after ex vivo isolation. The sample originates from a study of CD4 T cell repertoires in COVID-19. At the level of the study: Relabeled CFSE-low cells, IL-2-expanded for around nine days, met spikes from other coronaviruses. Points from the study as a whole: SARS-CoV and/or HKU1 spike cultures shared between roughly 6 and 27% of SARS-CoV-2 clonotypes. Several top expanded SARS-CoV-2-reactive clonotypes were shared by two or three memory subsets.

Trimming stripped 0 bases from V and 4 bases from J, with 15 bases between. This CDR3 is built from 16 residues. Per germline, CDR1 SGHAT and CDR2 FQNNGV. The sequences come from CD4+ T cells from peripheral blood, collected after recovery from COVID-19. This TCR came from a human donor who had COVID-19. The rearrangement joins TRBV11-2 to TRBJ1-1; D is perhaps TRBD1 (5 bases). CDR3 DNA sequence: TGTGCCAGCAGCTTAGAATACTACAGGTCGGGCACTGAAGCTTTCTTT. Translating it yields CASSLEYYRSGTEAFF.